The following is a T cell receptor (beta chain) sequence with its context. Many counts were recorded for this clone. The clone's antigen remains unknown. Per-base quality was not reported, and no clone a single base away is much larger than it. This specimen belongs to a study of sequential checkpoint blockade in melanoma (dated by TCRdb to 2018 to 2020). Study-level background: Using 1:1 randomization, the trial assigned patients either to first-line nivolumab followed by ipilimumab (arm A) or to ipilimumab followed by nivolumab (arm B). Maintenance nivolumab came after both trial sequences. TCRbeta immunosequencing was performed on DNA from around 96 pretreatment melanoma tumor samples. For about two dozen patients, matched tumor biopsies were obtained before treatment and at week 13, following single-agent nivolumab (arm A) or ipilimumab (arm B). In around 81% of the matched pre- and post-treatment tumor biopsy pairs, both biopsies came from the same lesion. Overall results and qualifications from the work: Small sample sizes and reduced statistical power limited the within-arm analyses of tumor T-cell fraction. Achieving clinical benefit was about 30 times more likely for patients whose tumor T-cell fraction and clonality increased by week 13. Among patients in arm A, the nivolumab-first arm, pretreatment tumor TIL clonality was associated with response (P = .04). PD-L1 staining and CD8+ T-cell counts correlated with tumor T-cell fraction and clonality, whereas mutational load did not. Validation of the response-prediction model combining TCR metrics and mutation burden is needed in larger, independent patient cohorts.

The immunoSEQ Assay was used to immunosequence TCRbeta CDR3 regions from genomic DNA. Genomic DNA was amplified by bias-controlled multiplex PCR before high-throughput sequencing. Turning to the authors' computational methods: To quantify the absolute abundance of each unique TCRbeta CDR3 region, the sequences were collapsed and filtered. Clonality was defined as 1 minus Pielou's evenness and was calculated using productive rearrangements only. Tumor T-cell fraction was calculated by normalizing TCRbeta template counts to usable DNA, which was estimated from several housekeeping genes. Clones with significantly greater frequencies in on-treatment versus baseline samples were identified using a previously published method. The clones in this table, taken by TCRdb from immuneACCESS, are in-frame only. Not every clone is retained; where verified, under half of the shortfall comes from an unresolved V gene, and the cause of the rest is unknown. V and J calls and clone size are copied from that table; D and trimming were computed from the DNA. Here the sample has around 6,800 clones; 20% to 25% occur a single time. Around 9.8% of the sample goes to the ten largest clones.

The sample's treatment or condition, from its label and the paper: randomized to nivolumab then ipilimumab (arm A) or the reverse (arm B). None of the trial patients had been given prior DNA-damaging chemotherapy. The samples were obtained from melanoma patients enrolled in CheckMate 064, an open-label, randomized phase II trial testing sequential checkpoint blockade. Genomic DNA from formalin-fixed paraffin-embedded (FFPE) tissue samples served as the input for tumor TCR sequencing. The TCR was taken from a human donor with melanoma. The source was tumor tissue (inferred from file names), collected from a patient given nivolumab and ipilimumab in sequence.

The CDR3 in this case is CASSLHGARTEAFF. The sequenced DNA is TGTGCCAGCAGCTTGCATGGGGCACGGACTGAAGCTTTCTTT. The chain is assembled from TRBV11-3 and TRBJ1-1; TRBD1 is a possible D gene, resting on 5 matching bases. CDR1 SGHNT and CDR2 YENEEA are derived from the germline V gene. The cysteine opens and the phenylalanine closes a CDR3 of 14 amino acids. Only the CDR3 DNA stays, 42 bases, in frame from base 1. The trim is 3 bases for V and 5 bases for J, with a gap of 13 bases between the germline ends.